A single sample is the source of the 27 T cell receptor beta chains below, sequenced in a study of OX40 agonist ivuxolimab in advanced cancers. TCRdb keeps only in-frame clones here, not all; method: immunoSEQ multiplex PCR. The data contain about 48,000 clones, about nine tenths of them singletons. Sequencing was performed on CD4+ or CD8+ T cells sorted from blood, taken in a trial of the OX40 agonist ivuxolimab. The source of these receptors is an adult with an advanced solid tumor such as melanoma, head and neck, liver or kidney cancer.

The V and J genes are TRBV4-1 and TRBJ1-2; the D gene is possibly TRBD1 (5 bases). Germline values: CDR1 MGHRA, CDR2 YSYEKL. V was cut by 1 base and J by 13 bases, with 10 bases left in between. CDR3 size: 11 residues. CDR3 sequence: CASSQGGAATF. The CDR3 coding sequence is TGCGCCAGCAGCCAAGGAGGGGCCGCCACCTTC.

On this clone itself: This sample includes further DNA sequences coding for the same CDR3. V is TRBV7-9 and J is TRBJ2-5; 7 bases align to TRBD2. This CDR3 region has 16 residues. From germline, CDR1 is SEHNR and CDR2 FQNEAQ (reference sequence). With V trimmed by 1 base and J by 2 bases, 7 bases remained unmatched. CDR3 region: CASSLETSPNQETQYF. CDR3 in DNA: TGTGCCAGCAGCTTAGAGACTAGCCCCAATCAAGAGACCCAGTACTTC.

The chain employs TRBV28 and TRBJ2-2, with TRBD2 matching over 13 bases. The CDR3 spans 19 residues. Trimming cost V 2 bases and J 0 bases; bases outside gene matches: 6. Germline CDR1 reads MDHEN; CDR2 reads SYDVKM. CDR3 in amino acids: CASSLLTSGGIANTGELFF. The DNA for the CDR3 is TGTGCCAGCAGTTTACTGACTAGCGGGGGGATCGCGAACACCGGGGAGCTGTTTTTT.

The rearrangement links TRBV6-6 to TRBJ1-5; a weak D match, TRBD1 (5 bases). V was cut by 0 bases and J by 6 bases, with 15 bases left in between. The CDR3 length is 16 residues. Germline CDR1 MNHNY, CDR2 SVGAGI (reference sequence). In DNA, the CDR3 is TGTGCCAGCAGTTACTCCCCTCCCGGGGCGCCTCAGCCCCAGCATTTT. Translating it yields CASSYSPPGAPQPQHF.

The V and J genes are TRBV27 and TRBJ2-1; 13 nucleotides agree with TRBD2. V was pared by 5 bases and J by 4 bases, with 2 bases of the junction left unmatched. Germline-derived CDR1 and CDR2 are MNHEY and SMNVEV (reference sequence). The CDR3 extends over 15 amino acids. This chain's CDR3 is CASSEGLAGYNEQFF. The CDR3 DNA sequence: TGTGCCAGCAGTGAGGGACTAGCGGGATACAATGAGCAGTTCTTC.

This clone was observed once. This chain links TRBV5-1 with TRBJ1-1, with a tentative D call TRBD1 (5 bases). The CDR3 has 13 residues. The germline V and J ends were trimmed by 4 bases and 3 bases, with 10 bases remaining between them. Germline-derived CDR1 and CDR2 are SGHRS and YFSETQ. The CDR3 here is CASSRGGDTEAFF. CDR3 in DNA: TGCGCCAGCAGCCGGGGGGGAGACACTGAAGCTTTCTTT.

The chain couples TRBV7-9 to TRBJ1-3; the D gene is possibly TRBD1 (5 bases). V was trimmed by 0 bases and J by 0 bases, leaving 12 bases between them. CDR3 length: 17 amino acids. Germline CDR1 and CDR2: SEHNR and FQNEAQ (reference sequence). The CDR3 DNA follows: TGTGCCAGCAGCTTAGCACTTCAGGGTTTCTCTGGAAACACCATATATTTT. Its translation is CASSLALQGFSGNTIYF.

The chain couples TRBV7-9 to TRBJ2-1; D not certain. This CDR3 is 14 amino acids long. Germline V gene sequence: CDR1 SEHNR, CDR2 FQNEAQ (reference sequence). V lost 5 bases, J lost 2 bases, and 10 bases lay in between. The CDR3 DNA sequence: TGTGCCAGCAGCCCGCCCTTACCCTACAATGAGCAGTTCTTC. It encodes CASSPPLPYNEQFF.

The chain links TRBV19 to TRBJ2-1; 7 bases align to TRBD2. With 5 bases clipped from V and 8 bases from J, the junction kept 9 bases outside the gene matches. The CDR3 is 14 residues long. Germline V lookup: CDR1 LNHDA, CDR2 SQIVND (reference sequence). CDR3 protein: CASSPSGSRDEQFF. CDR3 DNA: TGTGCCAGTAGTCCTAGCGGTTCTAGGGATGAGCAGTTCTTC. The full variable domain, its missing parts supplied by reference TRBV19 and TRBJ2-1, is DGGITQSPKYLFRKEGQNVTLSCEQNLNHDAMYWYRQDPGQGLRLIYYSQIVNDFQKGDIAEGYSVSREKKESFPLTVTSAQKNPTAFYLCASSPSGSRDEQFFGPGTRLTVL.

V is TRBV9 and J is TRBJ1-4; D is possibly TRBD1 (5 bases). The CDR3 covers 14 residues. Germline CDR1 reads SGDLS; CDR2 reads YYNGEE. Trimming shortened V by 0 bases and J by 6 bases, and 9 bases separated the two germline ends. In nucleotides, the CDR3 is TGTGCCAGCAGCGTAGAGGGGAAGGATGAAAAACTGTTTTTT. The encoded protein is CASSVEGKDEKLFF. The variable domain in full, with the rest retrieved from reference TRBV9 and TRBJ1-4, is DSGVTQTPKHLITATGQRVTLRCSPRSGDLSVYWYQQSLDQGLQFLIQYYNGEERAKGNILERFSAQQFPDLHSELNLSSLELGDSALYFCASSVEGKDEKLFFGSGTQLSVL.

The genes are TRBV27 and TRBJ2-1; D perhaps matches TRBD1 (6 bases). The germline gives CDR1 MNHEY, CDR2 SMNVEV (reference sequence). Trimming shortened V by 5 bases and J by 9 bases, and 17 bases separated the two germline ends. The length of the CDR3 is 14 residues. The CDR3 reads CASSTASGAGEQFF. In DNA, the CDR3 is TGTGCCAGCAGTACCGCCTCAGGGGCGGGTGAGCAGTTCTTC.

The chain has TRBV6-1 and TRBJ2-1; 10 bases are shared with TRBD2. Germline assignment: CDR1 MNHNS and CDR2 SASEGT. The CDR3 loop spans 16 amino acids. The J segment lost 5 bases and the V segment lost 5 bases, leaving 9 bases of the junction unmatched. The CDR3 sequence: CASSQVSSGGNNEQFF. In DNA, the CDR3 is TGTGCCAGCAGTCAAGTGTCTAGCGGGGGAAACAATGAGCAGTTCTTC.

This clone was detected only a few times. This chain's CDR3 is CASSEDGGSSYEQYV. As DNA, the CDR3 is TGTGCCAGCAGTGAAGACGGGGGGAGCTCCTACGAGCAGTACGTC. The V gene is TRBV6-1, the J gene TRBJ2-7; TRBD2 matches at 7 bases. This CDR3 region has 15 residues. Per the germline V gene, CDR1 is MNHNS and CDR2 is SASEGT. V lost 1 base to trimming and J lost 0 bases; unmatched junction nucleotides: 3.

The CDR3 DNA sequence: TGTGCCAGCAGCTTCCGGGGGTCGGTAGGAGATACGCAGTATTTT. Its protein product is CASSFRGSVGDTQYF. The chain couples TRBV11-2 to TRBJ2-3; TRBD2 is a possible D gene (6 bases). V was trimmed by 3 bases and J by 5 bases, leaving 15 bases between them. Germline CDR1 reads SGHAT; CDR2 reads FQNNGV. The CDR3 sequence is 15 residues long.

This sequence joins TRBV4-1 and TRBJ1-2; a weak D match, TRBD1 (5 bases). Germline V gene data show CDR1 as MGHRA and CDR2 as YSYEKL. This CDR3 comprises 15 residues. V was cut by 0 bases and J by 7 bases, with 15 bases left in between. The CDR3 loop is CASSQESGGGGGYTF. The DNA of the CDR3 is TGCGCCAGCAGCCAAGAATCCGGAGGCGGGGGTGGCTACACCTTC.

V is TRBV14 and J is TRBJ1-6, with TRBD1 as a possible D gene (6 bases). The CDR3 runs 16 residues. Germline CDR1 SGHDN, CDR2 FVKESK. Between the trimmed V and J ends, which lost 3 bases and 10 bases, there was a span of 19 bases. As DNA, the CDR3 is TGTGCCAGCAGCCAGCTACATACAGGGACTAACTCACCCCTCCACTTT. As protein: CASSQLHTGTNSPLHF.

This sequence joins TRBV6-6 and TRBJ1-1; perhaps TRBD1 as D (5 bases). The germline gives CDR1 MNHNY, CDR2 SVGAGI (reference sequence). The V and J ends lost 5 bases and 5 bases respectively, with 12 bases between them. The CDR3 has 13 amino acids. The DNA for the CDR3 is TGTGCCAGCAGTATCAGGGAAAGGACTGAAGCTTTCTTT. Protein: CASSIRERTEAFF.

The chain employs TRBV6-1 and TRBJ1-4; D uncertain. Looked up from germline, CDR1 is MNHNS and CDR2 is SASEGT. This CDR3 is built from 14 residues. Trimming removed 0 bases at V and 8 bases at J, with 10 bases between. CDR3 sequence: CASSEAPGPEKLFF. The CDR3 DNA reads as TGTGCCAGCAGTGAAGCGCCGGGCCCAGAAAAACTGTTTTTT.

The chain couples TRBV11-2 to TRBJ1-1, with TRBD1 as a possible D gene (5 bases). The CDR3 runs 12 residues. The V end was cut by 6 bases, the J end by 4 bases, with 9 bases between. Germline V gene lookup returns CDR1 SGHAT and CDR2 FQNNGV. The CDR3: CASRQGTTEAFF. In nucleotides, the CDR3 is TGTGCCAGCAGGCAGGGTACCACTGAAGCTTTCTTT. Full variable domain (remainder filled in from reference TRBV11-2 and TRBJ1-1): EAGVAQSPRYKIIEKRQSVAFWCNPISGHATLYWYQQILGQGPKLLIQFQNNGVVDDSQLPKDRFSAERLKGVDSTLKIQPAKLEDSAVYLCASRQGTTEAFFGQGTRLTVV.

The chain links TRBV4-2 to TRBJ2-5, with 9 nucleotides matching TRBD2. This CDR3 contains 14 residues. The V gene's germline CDR1 is LGHNA and CDR2 YNFKEQ. The V segment lost 2 bases and the J segment 2 bases; nucleotides outside the gene matches: 0. CDR3 coding DNA: TGTGCCAGCAGCCAACTAGCGGGGCAAGAGACCCAGTACTTC. Protein: CASSQLAGQETQYF.

J is TRBJ1-2 and V is TRBV7-9; D remains ambiguous. The CDR3 extends over 17 amino acids. Germline CDR1 reads SEHNR; CDR2 reads FQNEAQ (reference sequence). The V end lost 5 bases, the J end lost 1 base, and 20 bases lay between the germline ends. The CDR3 DNA reads as TGTGCCAGCAGCCGCCCTATCAATACGGAGAATAACTATGGCTACACCTTC. Translated: CASSRPINTENNYGYTF.

This clone showed up just a few times. V is TRBV5-4 and J is TRBJ1-2; a possible D gene is TRBD1 (6 bases). Trimming took 0 bases from V and 7 from J, leaving 7 bases between them. The CDR3 covers 12 residues. CDR1 and CDR2 (germline): SGHNT, YYREEE (reference sequence). The CDR3 loop is CASSLATGGYTF. In nucleotides, the CDR3 is TGTGCCAGCAGCTTGGCGACAGGTGGCTACACCTTC.

The chain combines TRBV5-4 with TRBJ1-2; D perhaps matches TRBD1 (5 bases). V was cut by 4 bases and J by 8 bases, with 18 bases left in between. Germline V gives CDR1 SGHNT, CDR2 YYREEE (reference sequence). The CDR3 has 14 residues. This CDR3 reads CASSPREPVRGYTF. The CDR3 coding sequence is TGTGCCAGCAGCCCCAGGGAGCCTGTTAGGGGCTACACCTTC.

The V and J genes are TRBV25-1 and TRBJ1-1; D is unresolved. V gave up 8 bases and J gave up 2 bases, with 9 bases separating them. The CDR3 spans 12 residues. CDR1 and CDR2 (germline): MGHDK, SYGVNS. In DNA, the CDR3 is TGTGCCAGCGCGGACGGCAACACTGAAGCTTTCTTT. It codes for CASADGNTEAFF.

This clone appeared once. The chain combines TRBV14 with TRBJ1-1; D gene ambiguous. Per the germline V gene, CDR1 is SGHDN and CDR2 is FVKESK. V was trimmed by 0 bases and J by 0 bases, leaving 11 bases between them. There are 16 residues in the CDR3. The CDR3 DNA reads TGTGCCAGCAGCCAAGATAGAACGAGAATGAACACTGAAGCTTTCTTT. As protein: CASSQDRTRMNTEAFF.

The genes are TRBV5-6 and TRBJ1-5, with D unclear. The length of the CDR3 is 13 residues. The V and J ends lost 0 bases and 5 bases respectively, with 6 bases between them. Looked up from germline, CDR1 is SGHDT and CDR2 is YYEEEE. The CDR3 loop is CASSLEQDQPQHF. The CDR3 DNA follows: TGTGCCAGCAGCTTGGAACAAGATCAGCCCCAGCATTTT.

V is TRBV4-1 and J is TRBJ1-5; tentatively, D is TRBD1 (5 bases). Germline V gives CDR1 MGHRA, CDR2 YSYEKL. CDR3 size: 17 residues. V was cut by 0 bases and J by 2 bases, with 14 bases left in between. This CDR3 reads CASSQEGSQVGNQPQHF. The CDR3, as DNA: TGCGCCAGCAGCCAAGAGGGTTCACAGGTGGGCAATCAGCCCCAGCATTTT.